This TCR beta chain appears in the sequencing data of a study of T cell changes during pregnancy in multiple sclerosis. The table came from immunoSEQ multiplex PCR; TCRdb's copy has only in-frame clones and leaves some out. Of about 87,000 clones listed, around 95% are singletons. The V end was cut by 4 bases, the J end by 2 bases, with 12 bases between. Germline CDR1 reads MGHRA; CDR2 reads YSYEKL. The CDR3 runs 14 residues. This clone was observed once. This specimen was peripheral blood, taken in the third trimester of pregnancy. This chain links TRBV4-1 with TRBJ2-7; maybe TRBD1 (6 bases). The sequence was collected from a female donor in good health, enrolled as a control in a pregnancy study. The CDR3 sequence is CASSRQDSTYEQYF. DNA of the CDR3: TGCGCCAGCAGCCGCCAGGACAGCACCTACGAGCAGTACTTC.